The entry that follows covers one TCR beta chain sequence. Its antigen is undetermined. This sample was taken from a study of CD8+ T cells in alopecia areata. Noted treatment: oral pan-JAK inhibitor, 5-10 mg twice daily. Researchers gathered lesional scalp punch biopsies and peripheral blood from patients with alopecia areata. Study findings and constraints: Relative to mice, TCR sharing across patients was less clear, a difference possibly HLA-related.

V shed 8 bases and J 7 bases; nucleotides not matched to a gene: 11. Per germline, CDR1 WSHSY and CDR2 SAAADI. The CDR3 has 14 amino acids. Sequencing used cDNA as its template, made by extracting RNA and reverse transcribing it. Here immunoSEQ multiplex PCR was the method, and the copy in TCRdb shows in-frame clones only, minus some. The table lists a few hundred thousand clones, less than 45% of them singletons, with 0.4% to 0.55% in the top ten. This TCR came from a human donor with alopecia areata. The input for sequencing was CD4+ T cells sorted from blood, taken at approximately week 34, from a patient treated with tofacitinib. The V call is TRBV10-2, the J call TRBJ1-2; 9 bases fit TRBD1. The CDR3, as DNA: TGCGCCAGCCGGCCTCAGGGACAGGGCGGTGGCTACACCTTC. Protein product: CASRPQGQGGGYTF.